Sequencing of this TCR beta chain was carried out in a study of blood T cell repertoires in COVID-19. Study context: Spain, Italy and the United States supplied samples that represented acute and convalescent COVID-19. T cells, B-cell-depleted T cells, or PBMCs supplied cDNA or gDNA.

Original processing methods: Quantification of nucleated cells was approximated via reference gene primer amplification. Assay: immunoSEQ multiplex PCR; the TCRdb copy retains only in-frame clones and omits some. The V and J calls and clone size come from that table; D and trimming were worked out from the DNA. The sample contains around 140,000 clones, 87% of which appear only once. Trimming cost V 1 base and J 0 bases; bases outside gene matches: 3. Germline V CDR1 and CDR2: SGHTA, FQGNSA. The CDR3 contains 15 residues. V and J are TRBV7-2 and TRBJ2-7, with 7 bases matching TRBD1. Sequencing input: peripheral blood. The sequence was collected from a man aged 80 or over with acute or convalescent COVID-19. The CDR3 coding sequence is TGTGCCAGCAGCTTAGTGGGGACAGACTCCTACGAGCAGTACTTC. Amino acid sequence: CASSLVGTDSYEQYF.